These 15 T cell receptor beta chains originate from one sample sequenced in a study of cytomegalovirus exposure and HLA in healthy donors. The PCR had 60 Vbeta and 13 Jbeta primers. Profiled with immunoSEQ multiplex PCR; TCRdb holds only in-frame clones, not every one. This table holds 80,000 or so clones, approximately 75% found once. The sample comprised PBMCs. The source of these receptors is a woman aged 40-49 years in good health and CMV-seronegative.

The CDR3: CASSRGTSGFYNEQFF. The CDR3 nucleotides read TGTGCCAGTAGTAGGGGGACTAGCGGGTTTTACAATGAGCAGTTCTTC. The chain recombines TRBV19 with TRBJ2-1, with 12 bases matching TRBD2. J gave up 4 bases and V 4 bases, and 5 bases lay outside the gene matches. Germline CDR1 and CDR2: LNHDA and SQIVND (reference sequence). The CDR3 has 16 residues.

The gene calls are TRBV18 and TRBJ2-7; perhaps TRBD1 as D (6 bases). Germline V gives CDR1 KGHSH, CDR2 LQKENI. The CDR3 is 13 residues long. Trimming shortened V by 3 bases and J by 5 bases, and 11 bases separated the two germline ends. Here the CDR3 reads CASSPQGSDEQYF. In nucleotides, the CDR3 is TGTGCCAGCTCACCCCAGGGGTCGGACGAGCAGTACTTC. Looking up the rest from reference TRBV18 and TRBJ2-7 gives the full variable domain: NAGVMQNPRHLVRRRGQEARLRCSPMKGHSHVYWYRQLPEEGLKFMVYLQKENIIDESGMPKERFSAEFPKEGPSILRIQQVVRGDSAAYFCASSPQGSDEQYFGPGTRLTVT.

The DNA of the CDR3 is TGTGCCAGCAGCCCGGGACTAGCGGGAGGCCACATCTCCTACAATGAGCAGTTCTTC. This sequence encodes CASSPGLAGGHISYNEQFF. This chain links TRBV7-7 with TRBJ2-1; the match to TRBD2 covers 15 bases. CDR3 length equals 19 residues. Losses at the gene ends were 5 bases for V and 0 bases for J; bases not matched to a gene: 8. Per the germline V gene, CDR1 is SSHAT and CDR2 is FNYEAQ (reference sequence).

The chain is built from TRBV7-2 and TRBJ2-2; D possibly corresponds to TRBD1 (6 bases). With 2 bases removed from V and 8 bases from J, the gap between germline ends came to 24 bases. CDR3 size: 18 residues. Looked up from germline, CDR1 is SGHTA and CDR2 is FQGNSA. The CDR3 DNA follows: TGTGCCAGCAGCTTACTCCCGGCCGGGACAACGAGCGCTGGGGAGCTGTTTTTT. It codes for CASSLLPAGTTSAGELFF.

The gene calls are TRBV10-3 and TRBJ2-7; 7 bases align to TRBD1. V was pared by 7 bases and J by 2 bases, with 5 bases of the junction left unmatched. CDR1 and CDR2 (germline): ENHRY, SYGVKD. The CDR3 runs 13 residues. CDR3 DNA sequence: TGTGCCATCAAAGGGACAGAAACCTACGAGCAGTACTTC. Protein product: CAIKGTETYEQYF.

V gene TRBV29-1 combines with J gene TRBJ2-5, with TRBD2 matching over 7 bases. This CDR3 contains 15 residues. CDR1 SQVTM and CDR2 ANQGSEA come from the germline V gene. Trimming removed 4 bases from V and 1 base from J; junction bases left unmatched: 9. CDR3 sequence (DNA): TGCAGCGTTGTAGCTGCGCTAGCGGCCCAAGAGACCCAGTACTTC. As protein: CSVVAALAAQETQYF.

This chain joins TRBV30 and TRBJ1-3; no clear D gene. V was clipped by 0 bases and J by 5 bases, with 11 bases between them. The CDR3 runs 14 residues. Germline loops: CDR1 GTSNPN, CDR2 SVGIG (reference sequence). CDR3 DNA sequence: TGTGCCTGGAGTGTAGTGGTAGCGAGAAACACCATATATTTT. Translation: CAWSVVVARNTIYF.

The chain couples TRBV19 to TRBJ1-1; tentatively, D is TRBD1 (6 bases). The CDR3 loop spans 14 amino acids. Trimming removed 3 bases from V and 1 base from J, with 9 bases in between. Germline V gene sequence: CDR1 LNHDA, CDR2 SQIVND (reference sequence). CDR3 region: CASSITGKNTEAFF. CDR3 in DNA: TGTGCCAGTAGTATTACAGGGAAGAACACTGAAGCTTTCTTT.

The CDR3 sequence: CASSLDRPASPNEQYF. The CDR3 DNA reads as TGTGCCAGCTCACTGGACAGGCCCGCGTCCCCTAACGAGCAGTACTTC. The chain has TRBV18 and TRBJ2-7, with 7 positions matching TRBD1. This CDR3 region has 16 residues. CDR1 KGHSH and CDR2 LQKENI come from the germline V gene. V was clipped by 4 bases and J by 5 bases; unmatched bases: 14.

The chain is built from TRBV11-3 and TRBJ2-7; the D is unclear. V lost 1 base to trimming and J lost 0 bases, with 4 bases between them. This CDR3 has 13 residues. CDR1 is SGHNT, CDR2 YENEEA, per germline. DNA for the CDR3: TGTGCCAGCAGCTTAGGGGCCTCCTACGAGCAGTACTTC. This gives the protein CASSLGASYEQYF.

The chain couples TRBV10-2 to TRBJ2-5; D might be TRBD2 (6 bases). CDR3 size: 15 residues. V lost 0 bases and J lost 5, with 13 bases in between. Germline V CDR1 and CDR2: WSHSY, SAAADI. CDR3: CASSESDGRGETQYF. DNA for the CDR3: TGCGCCAGCAGTGAGTCAGACGGGAGAGGTGAGACCCAGTACTTC.

The CDR3 protein is CASSPTLLSSYEQYF. CDR3 DNA: TGTGCCAGCAGCCCGACATTATTGAGCTCCTACGAGCAGTACTTC. The chain employs TRBV6-1 and TRBJ2-7; D ambiguous. The CDR3 has 15 amino acids. Trimming took off 6 bases at V and 0 bases at J, with 15 bases between the two ends. Germline V gene lookup returns CDR1 MNHNS and CDR2 SASEGT.

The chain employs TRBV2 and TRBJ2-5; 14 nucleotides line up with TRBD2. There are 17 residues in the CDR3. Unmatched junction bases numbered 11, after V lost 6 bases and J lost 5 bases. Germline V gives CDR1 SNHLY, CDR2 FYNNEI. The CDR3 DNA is TGTGCCAGCAGGACGGGACTAGCGGGAGATTCCTTGGAGACCCAGTACTTC. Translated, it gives CASRTGLAGDSLETQYF.

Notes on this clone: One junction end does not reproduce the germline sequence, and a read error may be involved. CDR3 in amino acids: CSSSLAVSVQYF. The CDR3 DNA reads TGTTCCAGCAGCTTAGCAGTTTCAGTGCAGTACTTC. The rearrangement links TRBV7-9 to TRBJ2-7; D uncertain. This CDR3 comprises 12 residues. Germline-derived CDR1 and CDR2 are SEHNR and FQNEAQ (reference sequence).

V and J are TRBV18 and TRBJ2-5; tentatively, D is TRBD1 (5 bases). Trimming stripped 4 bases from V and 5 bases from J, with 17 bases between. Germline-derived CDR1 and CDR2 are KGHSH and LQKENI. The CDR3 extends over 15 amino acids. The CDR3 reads CASSRTDSPGETQYF. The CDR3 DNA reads TGTGCCAGCTCACGCACCGACAGTCCCGGGGAGACCCAGTACTTC.